A selection of T cell receptor beta chains follows, all from one sample in a study of blood T cell repertoires in COVID-19. Here immunoSEQ multiplex PCR was the method, and the copy in TCRdb shows in-frame clones only, minus some. Of a few hundred thousand clones detected, 87% appear once; the ten largest clones hold about 2%. Source material: peripheral blood. The receptors stem from a woman in her 50s who had recovered from COVID-19. Each CDR3 is given without its conserved first and last residue.

V | CDR3
TRBV7-6 | ASSHRGLAGDNEQF
TRBV5-5 | ASSLRQASSYEQY
TRBV29-1 | SVDPPGNYGYT
TRBV28 | ASSVIQGQGPNEQY
TRBV7-9 | ASSKIQGWEQY
TRBV5-1 | ASKRTGGSYEQY
TRBV27 | ASSLYQGQGETQY
TRBV5-1 | ASSRPGQGADGYT
TRBV4-3 | ASSQRGLAANEQF
TRBV6-5 | ASSYPGRDPNYGYT
TRBV19 | ASSYDAGGAEAF
TRBV4-3 | ASSQGGREDSPLH
TRBV7-2 | ASSPGGTGLHTIY
TRBV7-2 | ASSKRPAGDYNEQF
TRBV4-2 | ASSQGGGTGELF
TRBV24-1 | ATSQPGQGIRETQY
TRBV11-3 | ASSLETGTKQF
TRBV19 | ASSSFSGREADTQY
TRBV28 | ASSFPSGSFYTQY
TRBV24-1 | ATSDSPYTGELF
TRBV5-4 | ASSLAGGANYGYT
TRBV4-3 | ASSQGRQVLNTEAF
TRBV5-1 | ASSLEGSGEQY
TRBV11-1 | ASSPRGLYNSPLH
TRBV5-1 | ASSLGQRNLYEQY
TRBV19 | ARGDSYEQY
TRBV9 | ASSVLPMNTEAF
TRBV7-2 | ASSFGTGRTEAF
TRBV2 | ASSYTGDSNQPQH
TRBV4-2 | ASSHHGQAVPEAF
TRBV2 | ASSVFGGGQETQY
TRBV29-1 | SVDTGGDTQY
TRBV14 | ASSPGLAGVLGTGELF
TRBV10-3 | AISRRGDTNYGYT
TRBV11-2 | ASSLGGGSSGNTIY
TRBV30 | AWSVRQKDYAF
TRBV6-6 | ASRSTRTGYYGYT